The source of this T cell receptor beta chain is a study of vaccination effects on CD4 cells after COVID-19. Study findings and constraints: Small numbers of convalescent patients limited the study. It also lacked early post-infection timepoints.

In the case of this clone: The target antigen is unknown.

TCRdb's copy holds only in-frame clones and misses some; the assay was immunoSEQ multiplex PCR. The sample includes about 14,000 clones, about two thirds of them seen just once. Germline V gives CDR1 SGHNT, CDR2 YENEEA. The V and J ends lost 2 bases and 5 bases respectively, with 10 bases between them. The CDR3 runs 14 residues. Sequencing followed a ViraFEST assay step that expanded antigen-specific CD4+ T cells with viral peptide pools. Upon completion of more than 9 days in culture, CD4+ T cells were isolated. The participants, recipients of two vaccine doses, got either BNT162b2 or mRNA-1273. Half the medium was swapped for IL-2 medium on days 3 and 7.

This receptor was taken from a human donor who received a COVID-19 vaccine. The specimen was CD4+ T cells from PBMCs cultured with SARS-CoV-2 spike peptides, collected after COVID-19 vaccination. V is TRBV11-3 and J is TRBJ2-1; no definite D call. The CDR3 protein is CASSLHRGHNEQFF. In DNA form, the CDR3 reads TGTGCCAGCAGCTTACATCGCGGCCACAATGAGCAGTTCTTC.